This T cell receptor (beta chain) originates from a study of T cell repertoires in cytomegalovirus infection. TCRdb itself ran the reads through MiXCR, one entry per CDR3 protein. The sample lists fewer than 300,000 distinct CDR3 sequences, about 23% occurring once. This clonotype was recorded a few times. The specimen sequenced was PBMCs. The sequence derives from a human donor in good health (CMV status not recorded). Some clones in this sample may be carry-over from other donors' samples.

The chain's CDR3 is CASSLLLQETQYF. The CDR3 bases are TGTGCCAGCAGCTTATTGCTCCAAGAGACCCAGTACTTC. The chain uses TRBV7-2 and TRBJ2-5; D remains ambiguous. V lost 2 bases to trimming and J lost 1 base, with 5 bases between them. The germline gives CDR1 SGHTA, CDR2 FQGNSA. CDR3 length: 13 residues.